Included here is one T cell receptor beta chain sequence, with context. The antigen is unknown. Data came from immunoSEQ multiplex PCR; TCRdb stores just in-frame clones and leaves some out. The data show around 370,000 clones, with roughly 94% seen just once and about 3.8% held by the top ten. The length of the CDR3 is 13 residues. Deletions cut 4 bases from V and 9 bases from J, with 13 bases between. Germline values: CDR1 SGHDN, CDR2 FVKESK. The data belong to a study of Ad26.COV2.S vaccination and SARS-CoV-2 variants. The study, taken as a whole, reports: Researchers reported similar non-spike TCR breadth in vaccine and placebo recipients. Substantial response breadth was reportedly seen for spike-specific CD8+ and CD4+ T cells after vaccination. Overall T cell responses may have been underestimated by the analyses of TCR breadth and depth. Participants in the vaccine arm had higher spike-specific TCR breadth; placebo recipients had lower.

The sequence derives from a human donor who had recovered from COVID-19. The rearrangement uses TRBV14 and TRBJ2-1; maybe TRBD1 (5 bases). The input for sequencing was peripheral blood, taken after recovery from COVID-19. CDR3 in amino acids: CASSLARVGEQFF. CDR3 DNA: TGTGCCAGCAGCCTAGCCAGGGTCGGTGAGCAGTTCTTC. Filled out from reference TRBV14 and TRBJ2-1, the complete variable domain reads EAGVTQFPSHSVIEKGQTVTLRCDPISGHDNLYWYRRVMGKEIKFLLHFVKESKQDESGMPNNRFLAERTGGTYSTLKVQPAELEDSGVYFCASSLARVGEQFFGPGTRLTVL.